A selection of T cell receptor beta chains follows, all from one sample in a study of shared clonotypes between healthy human individuals. Assay: immunoSEQ multiplex PCR; the TCRdb copy retains only in-frame clones and omits some. This table holds millions of clones, over 90% found once. Sequenced input: naive CD4+ T cells from PBMCs. The receptors were gathered from a man younger than 30 in good health. Some clones in this sample may be carry-over from other donors' samples. CDR3s include the opening cysteine and the closing phenylalanine or tryptophan. Each record gives: J gene, V gene, D gene, CDR3 protein, CDR3 DNA. D genes are given only for firm matches.

J: TRBJ1-1
V: TRBV29-1
D: .
CDR3: CSVERGEDTEAFF
DNA: TGCAGCGTTGAAAGGGGAGAAGACACTGAAGCTTTCTTT

J: TRBJ2-1
V: TRBV5-1
D: .
CDR3: CASSSAGGSYNEQFF
DNA: TGCGCCAGCAGCTCCGCAGGTGGCTCCTACAATGAGCAGTTCTTC

J: TRBJ2-5
V: TRBV27
D: TRBD1
CDR3: CASSRGQVQETQYF
DNA: TGTGCCAGCAGTCGGGGACAGGTCCAAGAGACCCAGTACTTC

J: TRBJ1-3
V: TRBV28
D: .
CDR3: CASSPDSHSGNTIYF
DNA: TGTGCCAGCAGCCCGGACAGCCACTCTGGAAACACCATATATTTT

J: TRBJ2-7
V: TRBV2
D: .
CDR3: CASRRGGRAPEGYEQYF
DNA: TGTGCCAGCAGGAGGGGGGGCCGGGCTCCAGAGGGTTACGAGCAGTACTTC

J: TRBJ1-2
V: TRBV25-1
D: .
CDR3: CASGGGHYGYTF
DNA: TGTGCCAGCGGGGGGGGCCACTATGGCTACACCTTC

J: TRBJ2-7
V: TRBV30
D: .
CDR3: CAWSNLAGYEQYF
DNA: TGTGCCTGGAGTAATCTCGCCGGCTACGAGCAGTACTTC

J: TRBJ2-5
V: TRBV5-4
D: .
CDR3: CASSLEAQETQYF
DNA: TGTGCCAGCAGCTTGGAGGCCCAAGAGACCCAGTACTTC

J: TRBJ2-7
V: TRBV2
D: TRBD2
CDR3: CASRRTSGSYEQYF
DNA: TGTGCCAGCAGGAGAACTAGCGGTTCCTACGAGCAGTACTTC

J: TRBJ2-5
V: TRBV5-4
D: .
CDR3: CASKRGGGSQETQYF
DNA: TGTGCCAGCAAAAGGGGTGGGGGGAGTCAAGAGACCCAGTACTTC

J: TRBJ1-1
V: TRBV28
D: .
CDR3: CASSRDEGTEAFF
DNA: TGTGCCAGCAGCCGTGACGAGGGGACTGAAGCTTTCTTT

J: TRBJ2-7
V: TRBV6-1
D: TRBD1
CDR3: CASSLTGTYEQYF
DNA: TGTGCCAGCAGTCTGACAGGGACCTACGAGCAGTACTTC

J: TRBJ1-4
V: TRBV9
D: TRBD1
CDR3: CASSVGQGATDEKLFF
DNA: TGTGCCAGCAGCGTAGGACAGGGGGCTACGGATGAAAAACTGTTTTTT